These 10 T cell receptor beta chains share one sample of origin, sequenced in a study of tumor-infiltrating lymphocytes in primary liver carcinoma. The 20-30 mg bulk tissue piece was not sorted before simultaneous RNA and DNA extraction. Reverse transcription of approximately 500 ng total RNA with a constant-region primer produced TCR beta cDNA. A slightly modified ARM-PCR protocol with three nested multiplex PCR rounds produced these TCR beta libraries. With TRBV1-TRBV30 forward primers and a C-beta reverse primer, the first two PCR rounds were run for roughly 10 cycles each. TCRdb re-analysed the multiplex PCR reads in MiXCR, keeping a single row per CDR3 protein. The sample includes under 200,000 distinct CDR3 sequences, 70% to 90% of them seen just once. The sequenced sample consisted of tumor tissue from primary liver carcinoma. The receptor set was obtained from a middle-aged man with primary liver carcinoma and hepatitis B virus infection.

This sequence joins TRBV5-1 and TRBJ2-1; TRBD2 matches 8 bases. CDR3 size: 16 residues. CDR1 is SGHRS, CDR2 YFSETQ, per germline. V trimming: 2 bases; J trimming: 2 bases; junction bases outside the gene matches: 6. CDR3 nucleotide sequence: TGCGCCAGCAGCTTCGGAATAGCGGGGACCTACAATGAGCAGTTCTTC. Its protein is CASSFGIAGTYNEQFF.

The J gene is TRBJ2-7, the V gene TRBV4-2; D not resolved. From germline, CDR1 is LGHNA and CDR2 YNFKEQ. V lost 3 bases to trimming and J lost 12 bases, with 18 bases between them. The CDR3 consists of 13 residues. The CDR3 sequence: CASSHVLGYESYF. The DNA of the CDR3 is TGTGCCAGCAGCCATGTCCTTGGCTACGAGTCGTACTTC.

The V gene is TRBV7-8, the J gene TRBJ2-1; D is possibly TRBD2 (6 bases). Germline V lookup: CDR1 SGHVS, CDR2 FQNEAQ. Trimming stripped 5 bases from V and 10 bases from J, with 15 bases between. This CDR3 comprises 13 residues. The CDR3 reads CASSQVGSGEQFF. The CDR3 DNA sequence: TGTGCCAGCAGCCAAGTCGGGAGTGGAGAGCAGTTCTTC.

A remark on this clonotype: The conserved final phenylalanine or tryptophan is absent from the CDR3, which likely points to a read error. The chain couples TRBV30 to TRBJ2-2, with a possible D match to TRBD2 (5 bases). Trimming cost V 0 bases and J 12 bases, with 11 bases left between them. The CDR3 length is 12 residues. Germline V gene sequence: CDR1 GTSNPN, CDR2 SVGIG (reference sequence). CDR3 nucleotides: TGTGCCTGGAGTGTAAACACGGGGAAGCTGTTTTGT. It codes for CAWSVNTGKLFC.

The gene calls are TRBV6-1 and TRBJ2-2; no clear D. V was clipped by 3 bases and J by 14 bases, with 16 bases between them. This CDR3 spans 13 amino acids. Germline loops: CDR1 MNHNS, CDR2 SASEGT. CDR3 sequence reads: CASSDDWAVELFF. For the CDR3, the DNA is TGTGCCAGCAGTGATGACTGGGCAGTGGAACTGTTTTTT.

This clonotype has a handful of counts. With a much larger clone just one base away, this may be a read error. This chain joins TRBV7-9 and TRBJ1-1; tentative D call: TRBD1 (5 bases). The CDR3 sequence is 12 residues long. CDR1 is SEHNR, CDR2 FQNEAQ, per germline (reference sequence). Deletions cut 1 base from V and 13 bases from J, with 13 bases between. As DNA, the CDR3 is TGTGCCAGCAGCTTAGTGGAGGGACCGGATTTCTTT. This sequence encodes CASSLVEGPDFF.

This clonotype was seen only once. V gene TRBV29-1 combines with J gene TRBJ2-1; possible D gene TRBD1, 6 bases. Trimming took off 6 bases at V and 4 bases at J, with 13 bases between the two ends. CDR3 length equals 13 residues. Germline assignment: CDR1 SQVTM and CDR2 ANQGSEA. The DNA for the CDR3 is TGCAGCGTGCGATTAAGGGGGTACAATGAGCAGTTCTTC. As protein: CSVRLRGYNEQFF.

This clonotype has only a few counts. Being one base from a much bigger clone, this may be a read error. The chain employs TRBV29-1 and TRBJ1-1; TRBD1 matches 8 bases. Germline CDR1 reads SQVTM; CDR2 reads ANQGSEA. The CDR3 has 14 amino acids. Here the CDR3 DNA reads TGCAGCGTGACAGGGGATGCAACGAACGCTGAAGCTTTCTTT. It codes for CSVTGDATNAEAFF.

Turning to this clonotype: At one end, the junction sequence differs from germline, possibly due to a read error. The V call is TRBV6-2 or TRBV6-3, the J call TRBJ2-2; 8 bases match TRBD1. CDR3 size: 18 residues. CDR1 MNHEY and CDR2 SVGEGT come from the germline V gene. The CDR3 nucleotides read TGTGCCAACAGTTACTCCTACCCCGGGACAGGATCGGCCAGGGAGCTGTTTTTT. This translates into CANSYSYPGTGSARELFF.

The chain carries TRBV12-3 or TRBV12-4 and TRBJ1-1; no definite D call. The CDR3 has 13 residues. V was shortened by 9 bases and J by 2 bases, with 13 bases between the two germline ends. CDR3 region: CASKIRINTEAFF. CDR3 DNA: TGTGCCAGTAAGATTCGAATTAACACTGAAGCTTTCTTT.